This T cell receptor beta chain originates from a study of tumor-infiltrating lymphocytes in primary liver carcinoma. Study results and caveats: CD4+ and CD8+ repertoires could not be compared in these unsorted bulk samples.

Germline DNA was extracted too, while blood RNA derived from unsorted whole blood. This clonotype has only a few counts. Its specificity is unknown. With a constant-region primer, TCR beta cDNA was made from around 520 ng of total RNA. Three nested multiplex PCR rounds of slightly modified ARM-PCR generated TCR beta libraries. It was with TRBV1-TRBV30 forward primers and a C-beta reverse primer that the first two PCR rounds were run, at approximately 9 cycles each. One entry per CDR3 protein results from TCRdb running MiXCR on the multiplex PCR reads. The table includes just over 300,000 distinct CDR3 sequences, 45% to 70% detected once. V shed 5 bases and J 6 bases; nucleotides not matched to a gene: 6. The CDR3 length is 14 residues. The germline V gene encodes CDR1 SEHNR and CDR2 FQNEAQ (reference sequence).

V gene TRBV7-9 combines with J gene TRBJ2-7; 11 bases fit TRBD2. The sequence derives from a woman younger than 45 with primary liver carcinoma and hepatitis B virus infection. Sequenced input: peripheral blood. In nucleotides, the CDR3 is TGTGCCAGCAGCCCAATTACTAGCGGGAGCGAGCAGTACTTC. Protein: CASSPITSGSEQYF.